This T cell receptor beta chain was found in a study of shared clonotypes between healthy human individuals. In regard to this clone: This same CDR3 is encoded by further DNA sequences in the sample.

In germline, CDR1 is SGHTA, CDR2 FQGNSA. CDR3 size: 13 residues. Trimming stripped 0 bases from V and 1 base from J, with 3 bases between. The data were produced by immunoSEQ multiplex PCR, yet TCRdb's version contains in-frame clones alone and is incomplete. The sample yields some 1,100,000 clones, roughly 74% seen once. The source material was memory CD4+ T cells from PBMCs. The subset is: CD45RA-negative fraction. The chain couples TRBV7-2 to TRBJ1-1; D not certain. The TCR comes from a man between 18 and 29 years old in good health. Some clones in this sample may be carry-over from other donors' samples. CDR3 sequence: CASSLAANTEAFF. The CDR3, as DNA: TGTGCCAGCAGCTTAGCCGCGAACACTGAAGCTTTCTTT.